This record looks at one TCR beta chain sequence and its context. Its matching antigen is unknown. CDR3 length: 14 residues. Germline CDR1 reads MDHEN; CDR2 reads SYDVKM. V lost 1 base to trimming and J lost 3 bases, with 9 bases between them. These data are taken from a study of shared clonotypes between healthy human individuals. Authors' methods: ImmunoSEQ output lacked quality scores and full-length reads, limiting matched filtering. TCRdb's table, derived via immunoSEQ multiplex PCR, lists solely in-frame clones and lacks some. The V and J calls and clone size come from that table; D and trimming were worked out from the DNA. The profile shows about 2.1 million clones, about 94% of them singletons. The study's findings and limits: Naive subsets tended to show greater estimated richness than memory subsets.

Naive-designated CD8 cells lacked CD45RO, were positively enriched for CCR7, and omitted terminally differentiated effector memory CD45RA+ cells. This sequence joins TRBV28 and TRBJ1-1, with D tentatively TRBD1 (5 bases). What was sequenced was naive CD8+ T cells from PBMCs. This sequence originates from a man between 18 and 35 years old in good health. Some clones in this sample may be carry-over from other donors' samples. The CDR3 is CASSLLRGDTEAFF. The CDR3 nucleotides read TGTGCCAGCAGTTTATTAAGGGGAGACACTGAAGCTTTCTTT.